This entry lists 8 T cell receptor beta chains sequenced from one sample in a study of long-term antiretroviral therapy in people with HIV. It was version v3.0 of the immunoSEQ assay that was run at survey level. Sequencing was performed with immunoSEQ multiplex PCR; in TCRdb, only in-frame clones are kept and a portion is missing. In the table there are approximately 24,000 clones, roughly 84% of which are singletons. The sequenced sample was unsorted PBMCs, obtained around 5.9 years after starting antiretroviral therapy. Receptor source: a man under 40 with HIV.

The rearrangement uses TRBV7-9 and TRBJ1-1, with a possible D match to TRBD1 (6 bases). V was cut by 4 bases and J by 5 bases, with 17 bases left in between. CDR3 size: 15 residues. The germline V gene encodes CDR1 SEHNR and CDR2 FQNEAQ (reference sequence). Here the CDR3 reads CASSWDNYRETEAFF. The CDR3 DNA reads as TGTGCCAGCAGCTGGGACAATTATAGGGAAACTGAAGCTTTCTTT.

V gene TRBV18 combines with J gene TRBJ2-7; D tentatively reads TRBD1 or TRBD2 (5 bases each). CDR3 length: 16 residues. The ends were cut back, 3 bases at V and 7 bases at J, with 22 bases in the middle. Germline-derived CDR1 and CDR2 are KGHSH and LQKENI. CDR3 in amino acids: CASSPRAGLASWEQYF. CDR3 in DNA: TGTGCCAGCTCACCGAGGGCAGGGCTTGCCAGTTGGGAGCAGTACTTC.

This clone appeared a few times. The chain joins TRBV4-2 to TRBJ2-1; weak D call: TRBD2 (6 bases). Trimming removed 0 bases at V and 5 bases at J, with 14 bases between. The CDR3 consists of 16 residues. Germline CDR1 reads LGHNA; CDR2 reads YNFKEQ. CDR3 sequence (DNA): TGTGCCAGCAGCCAAGACTACCTAGCGCCCGACAATGAGCAGTTCTTC. As protein: CASSQDYLAPDNEQFF.

V usage is TRBV28 and J usage is TRBJ1-5, with D possibly matching TRBD1 (6 bases). Trimming shortened V by 3 bases and J by 0 bases, and 9 bases separated the two germline ends. The CDR3 runs to 15 residues. Germline V gives CDR1 MDHEN, CDR2 SYDVKM. Here the CDR3 DNA reads TGTGCCAGCAGTTTCGGACAGCTTAGCAATCAGCCCCAGCATTTT. Residues: CASSFGQLSNQPQHF.

The V and J genes are TRBV5-6 and TRBJ2-1; D perhaps matches TRBD1 (6 bases). CDR1 and CDR2 from the germline V gene are SGHDT and YYEEEE. The CDR3 runs to 15 residues. V lost 4 bases and J lost 4, with 15 bases in between. The CDR3 spells CASSLGAGEYNEQFF. The DNA of the CDR3 is TGTGCCAGCAGCCTGGGGGCGGGTGAATACAATGAGCAGTTCTTC.

The table lists this clone with a count of one. The chain combines TRBV28 with TRBJ1-4, with D maybe TRBD1 (5 bases). Germline V lookup: CDR1 MDHEN, CDR2 SYDVKM. The CDR3 extends over 13 amino acids. Deletions cut 3 bases from V and 7 bases from J, with 9 bases between. The CDR3 sequence: CASSFSGSEKLFF. CDR3 coding DNA: TGTGCCAGCAGTTTCTCAGGGTCTGAAAAACTGTTTTTT.

V and J are TRBV19 and TRBJ1-2; 9 bases are shared with TRBD1. Trimming at V came to 6 bases and at J to 4 bases, leaving 3 bases not matched to a gene. The CDR3 sequence is 13 residues long. The germline V gene has CDR1 LNHDA and CDR2 SQIVND (reference sequence). CDR3 DNA sequence: TGTGCCAGTAGCTGGACAGGGGCCTATGGCTACACCTTC. Protein: CASSWTGAYGYTF.

The V call is TRBV5-4, the J call TRBJ2-7, with 11 bases aligning to TRBD1. The ends lost 4 bases at V and 4 bases at J; junction bases unmatched: 4. CDR3 length: 14 residues. Germline CDR1 and CDR2: SGHNT and YYREEE (reference sequence). The DNA of the CDR3 is TGTGCCAGCAGCGCCGGACAGGGGGCTTACGAGCAGTACTTC. Its protein product is CASSAGQGAYEQYF.